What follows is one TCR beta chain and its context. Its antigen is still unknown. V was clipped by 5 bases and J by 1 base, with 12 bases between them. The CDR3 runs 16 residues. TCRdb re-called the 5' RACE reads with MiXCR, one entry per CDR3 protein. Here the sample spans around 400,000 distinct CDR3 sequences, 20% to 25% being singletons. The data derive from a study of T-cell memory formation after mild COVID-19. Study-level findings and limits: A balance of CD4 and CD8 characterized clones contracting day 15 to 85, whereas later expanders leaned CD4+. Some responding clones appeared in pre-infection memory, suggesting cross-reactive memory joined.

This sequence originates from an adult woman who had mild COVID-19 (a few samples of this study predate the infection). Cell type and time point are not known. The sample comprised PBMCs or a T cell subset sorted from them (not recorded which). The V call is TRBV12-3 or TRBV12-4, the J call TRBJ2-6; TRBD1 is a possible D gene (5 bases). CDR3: CASSEVRGSGANVLTF. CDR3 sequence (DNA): TGTGCCAGCAGTGAAGTTAGGGGTTCTGGGGCCAACGTCCTGACTTTC.